The clone carrying this TCR beta chain was seen just once. The data derive from a study of tumor-infiltrating lymphocytes in oesophageal squamous cell carcinoma. Each CDR3 protein is one row after TCRdb ran MiXCR on the PCR reads. This table holds 20,000 to 25,000 distinct CDR3 sequences, 36% found once. Germline CDR1 and CDR2: SGHTA and FQGNSA. This CDR3 is built from 11 residues. Trimming took 4 bases from V and 4 from J, leaving 3 bases between them. This sequence was found in a male donor with esophageal squamous cell carcinoma. Sequencing was performed on esophageal tumor tissue. The chain uses TRBV7-2 and TRBJ2-3; D unresolved. This CDR3 is CASSSSDTQYF. The CDR3 coding sequence is TGTGCCAGCAGCTCTTCAGATACGCAGTATTTT.